This T cell receptor beta chain emerged from a study of blood T cell repertoires in COVID-19. Sequenced by immunoSEQ multiplex PCR; TCRdb stores in-frame clones only, minus some. The table lists about 110,000 clones, nearly 90% of them singletons. This clone came up once. This CDR3 contains 15 residues. V lost 0 bases, J lost 2 bases, and 11 bases lay in between. Looked up from germline, CDR1 is MNHEY and CDR2 is SVGAGI. The sequence was collected from a human donor in a cohort sampled during active COVID-19. The rearrangement links TRBV6-5 to TRBJ2-7; D might be TRBD2 (5 bases). Sequences were obtained from peripheral blood. This CDR3 is CASSYSRRAAYEQYF. The CDR3 DNA follows: TGTGCCAGCAGTTACTCGCGGCGGGCCGCCTACGAGCAGTACTTC.